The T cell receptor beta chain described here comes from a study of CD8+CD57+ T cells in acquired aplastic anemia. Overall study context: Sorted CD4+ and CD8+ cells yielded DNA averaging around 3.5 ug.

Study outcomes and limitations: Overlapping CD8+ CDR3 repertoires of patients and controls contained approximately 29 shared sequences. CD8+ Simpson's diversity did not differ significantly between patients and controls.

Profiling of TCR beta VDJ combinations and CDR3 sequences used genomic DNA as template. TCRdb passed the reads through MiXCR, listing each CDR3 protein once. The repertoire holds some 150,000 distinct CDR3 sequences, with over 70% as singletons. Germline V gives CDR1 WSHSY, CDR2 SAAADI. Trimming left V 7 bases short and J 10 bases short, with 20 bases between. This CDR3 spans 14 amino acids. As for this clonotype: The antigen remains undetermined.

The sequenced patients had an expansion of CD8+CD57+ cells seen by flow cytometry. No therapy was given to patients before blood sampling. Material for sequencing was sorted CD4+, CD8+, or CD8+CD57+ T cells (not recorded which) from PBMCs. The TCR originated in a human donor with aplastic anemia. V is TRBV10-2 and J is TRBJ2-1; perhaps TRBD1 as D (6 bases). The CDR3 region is CASKSLSQGGEQFF. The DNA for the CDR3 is TGCGCCAGCAAATCCCTGTCACAGGGTGGCGAGCAGTTCTTC.